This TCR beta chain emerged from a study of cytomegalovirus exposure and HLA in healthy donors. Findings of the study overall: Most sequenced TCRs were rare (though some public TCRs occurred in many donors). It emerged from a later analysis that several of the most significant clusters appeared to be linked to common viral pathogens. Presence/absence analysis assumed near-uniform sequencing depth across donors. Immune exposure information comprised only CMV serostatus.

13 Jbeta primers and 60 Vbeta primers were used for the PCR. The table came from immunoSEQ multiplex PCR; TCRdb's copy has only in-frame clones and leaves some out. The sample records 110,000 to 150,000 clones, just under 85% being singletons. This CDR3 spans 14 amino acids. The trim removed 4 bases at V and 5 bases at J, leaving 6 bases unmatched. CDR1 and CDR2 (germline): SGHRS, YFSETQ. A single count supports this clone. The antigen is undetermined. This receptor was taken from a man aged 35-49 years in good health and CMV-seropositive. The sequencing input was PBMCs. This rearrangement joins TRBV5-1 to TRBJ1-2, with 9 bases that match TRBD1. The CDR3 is CASSPDRGWYGYTF. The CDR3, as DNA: TGCGCCAGCAGCCCGGACAGGGGTTGGTATGGCTACACCTTC.